This note documents a single TCR beta chain sequence. As processed by the authors: Reference gene primers were amplified, and this amplification served to estimate nucleated cell counts. Data came from immunoSEQ multiplex PCR; TCRdb stores just in-frame clones and leaves some out. The DNA gave D and trimming, while V, J and clone size come from that table. Of 200,000 to 250,000 clones listed, more than 70% were seen once; the top ten hold 9% to 15%. This sample was taken from a study of blood T cell repertoires in COVID-19. Overall study: Donors in the United States, Italy and Spain gave samples during acute or convalescent COVID-19. The analysed material was cDNA or gDNA that came from T cells, B-cell-depleted T cells, or PBMCs.

The germline V gene has CDR1 MNHEY and CDR2 SVGAGI. The CDR3 extends over 14 amino acids. V was cut by 4 bases and J by 8 bases, with 17 bases left in between. Sequenced input: peripheral blood. This TCR came from an elderly man with acute or convalescent COVID-19. V is TRBV6-5 and J is TRBJ1-1; tentatively, D is TRBD1 (5 bases). The CDR3 is CASSSTMGGWEAFF. CDR3 DNA: TGTGCCAGCAGTTCGACCATGGGGGGTTGGGAAGCTTTCTTT.